Sequencing of this T cell receptor beta chain was carried out in a study of blood T cell repertoires in COVID-19. Under the authors' procedure: By means of reference gene primer amplification, nucleated cell counts were estimated. Assay used: immunoSEQ multiplex PCR; TCRdb lists only in-frame clones, some missing. The V and J calls and clone size are taken from that table; D and trimming were inferred from the DNA. In the table there are a few hundred thousand clones, 85% to 90% of which are singletons. Looked up from germline, CDR1 is SQVTM and CDR2 is ANQGSEA. The CDR3 length is 13 residues. Trimming at V came to 4 bases and at J to 1 base, leaving 4 bases not matched to a gene. In Seattle, patients joined the study during active infection and were tracked longitudinally.

The receptor was isolated from a woman in her 30s with COVID-19, enrolled during active disease. The chain recombines TRBV29-1 with TRBJ2-7; 7 bases map to TRBD2. The sequenced sample was peripheral blood. CDR3 region: CSVAAGTSYEQYF. The CDR3 DNA follows: TGCAGCGTTGCAGCGGGAACGTCCTACGAGCAGTACTTC.